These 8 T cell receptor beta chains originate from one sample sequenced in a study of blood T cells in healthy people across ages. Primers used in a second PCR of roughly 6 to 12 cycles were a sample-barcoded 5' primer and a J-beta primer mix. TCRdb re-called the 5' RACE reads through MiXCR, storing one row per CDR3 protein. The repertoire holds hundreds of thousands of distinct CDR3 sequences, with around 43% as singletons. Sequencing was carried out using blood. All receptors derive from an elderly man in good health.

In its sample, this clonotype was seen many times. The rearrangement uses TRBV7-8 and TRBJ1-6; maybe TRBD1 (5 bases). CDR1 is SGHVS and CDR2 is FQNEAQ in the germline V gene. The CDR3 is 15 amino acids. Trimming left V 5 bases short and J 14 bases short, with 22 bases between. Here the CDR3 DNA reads TGTGCCAGCAGCCCCTCAGCTACGGCGTCGGGGGCCCTCCACTTT. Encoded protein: CASSPSATASGALHF.

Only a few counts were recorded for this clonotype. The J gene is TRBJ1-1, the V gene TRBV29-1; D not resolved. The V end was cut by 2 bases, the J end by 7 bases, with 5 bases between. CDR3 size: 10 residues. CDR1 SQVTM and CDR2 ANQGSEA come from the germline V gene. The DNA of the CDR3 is TGCAGCGTTGAACAGTTTGAAGCTTTCTTT. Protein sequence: CSVEQFEAFF.

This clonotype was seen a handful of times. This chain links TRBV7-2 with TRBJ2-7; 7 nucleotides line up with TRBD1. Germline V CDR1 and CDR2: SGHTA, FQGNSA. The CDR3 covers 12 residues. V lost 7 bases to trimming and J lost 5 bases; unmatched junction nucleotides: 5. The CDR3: CASTQGFNEQYF. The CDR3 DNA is TGTGCCAGCACACAGGGGTTCAACGAGCAGTACTTC.

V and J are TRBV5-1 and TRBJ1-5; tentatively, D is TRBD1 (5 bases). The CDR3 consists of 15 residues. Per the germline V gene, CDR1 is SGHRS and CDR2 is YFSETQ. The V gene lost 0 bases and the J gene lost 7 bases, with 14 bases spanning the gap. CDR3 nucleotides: TGCGCCAGCAGCTTGGCCGGGGGGAAGGAACAGCCCCAGCATTTT. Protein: CASSLAGGKEQPQHF.

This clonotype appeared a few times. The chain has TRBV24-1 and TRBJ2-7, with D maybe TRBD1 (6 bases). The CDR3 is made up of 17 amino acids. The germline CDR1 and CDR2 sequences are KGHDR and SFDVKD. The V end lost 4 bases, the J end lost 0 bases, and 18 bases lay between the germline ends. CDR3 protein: CATSEGGQGHRSYEQYF. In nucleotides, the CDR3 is TGTGCCACCAGTGAAGGTGGGCAGGGACACCGCTCCTACGAGCAGTACTTC.

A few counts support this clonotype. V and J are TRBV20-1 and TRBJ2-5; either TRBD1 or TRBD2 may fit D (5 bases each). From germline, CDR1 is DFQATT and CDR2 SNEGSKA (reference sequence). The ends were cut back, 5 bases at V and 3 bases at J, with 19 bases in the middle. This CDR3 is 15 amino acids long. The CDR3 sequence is CSAQGQNGREETQYF. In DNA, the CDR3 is TGCAGTGCTCAGGGCCAAAATGGGAGAGAAGAGACCCAGTACTTC.

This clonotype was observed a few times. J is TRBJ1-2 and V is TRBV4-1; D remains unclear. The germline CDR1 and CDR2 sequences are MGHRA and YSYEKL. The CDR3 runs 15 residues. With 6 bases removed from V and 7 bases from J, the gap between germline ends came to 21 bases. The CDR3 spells CASSTALTGTGGYTF. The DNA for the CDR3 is TGCGCCAGCAGTACGGCCTTGACGGGCACTGGTGGCTACACCTTC.

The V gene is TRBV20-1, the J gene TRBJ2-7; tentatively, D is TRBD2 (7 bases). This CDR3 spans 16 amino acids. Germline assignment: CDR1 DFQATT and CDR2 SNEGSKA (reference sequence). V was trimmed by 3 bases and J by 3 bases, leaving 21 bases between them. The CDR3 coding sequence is TGCAGTGCTAGGGGGAACCGACGGGGGGCTAACTACGAGCAGTACTTC. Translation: CSARGNRRGANYEQYF.